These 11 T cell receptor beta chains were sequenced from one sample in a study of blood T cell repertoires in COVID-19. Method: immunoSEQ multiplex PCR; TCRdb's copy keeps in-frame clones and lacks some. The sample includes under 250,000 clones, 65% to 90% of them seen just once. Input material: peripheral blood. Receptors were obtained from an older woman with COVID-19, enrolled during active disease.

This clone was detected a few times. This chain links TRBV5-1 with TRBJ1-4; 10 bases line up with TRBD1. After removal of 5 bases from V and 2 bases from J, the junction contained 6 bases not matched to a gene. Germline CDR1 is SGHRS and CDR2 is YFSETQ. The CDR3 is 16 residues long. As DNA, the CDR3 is TGCGCCAGCAGACAAGGGACAGGGGCTACTAATGAAAAACTGTTTTTT. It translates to CASRQGTGATNEKLFF.

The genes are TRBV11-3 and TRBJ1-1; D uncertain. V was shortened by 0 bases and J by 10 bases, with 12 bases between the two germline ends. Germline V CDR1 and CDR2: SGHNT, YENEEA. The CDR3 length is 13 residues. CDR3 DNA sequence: TGTGCCAGCAGCTTAGAAGCGACTTTAGGAGCTTTCTTT. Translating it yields CASSLEATLGAFF.

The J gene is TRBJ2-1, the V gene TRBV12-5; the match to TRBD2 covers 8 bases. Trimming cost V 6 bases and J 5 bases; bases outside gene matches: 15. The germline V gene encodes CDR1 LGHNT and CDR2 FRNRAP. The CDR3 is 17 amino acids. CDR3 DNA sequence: TGTGCTAGTGGGCCCCCTCGGGCTAGCGGGTTAGACAATGAGCAGTTCTTC. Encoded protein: CASGPPRASGLDNEQFF.

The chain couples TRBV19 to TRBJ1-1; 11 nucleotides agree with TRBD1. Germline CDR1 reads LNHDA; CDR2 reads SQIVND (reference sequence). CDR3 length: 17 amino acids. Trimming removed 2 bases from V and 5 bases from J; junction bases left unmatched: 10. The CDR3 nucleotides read TGTGCCAGTAGTATAAGGACAGGGGGCGCCATGAGGACTGAAGCTTTCTTT. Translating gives CASSIRTGGAMRTEAFF.

The CDR3 DNA sequence: TGTGCCAGCAGCTTCGGTAGGGGATTTAATTCACCCCTCCACTTT. It translates to CASSFGRGFNSPLHF. The genes are TRBV7-2 and TRBJ1-6; D possibly corresponds to TRBD1 (5 bases). The CDR3 loop spans 15 amino acids. Germline CDR1 and CDR2: SGHTA and FQGNSA. Trimming removed 3 bases at V and 6 bases at J, with 12 bases between.

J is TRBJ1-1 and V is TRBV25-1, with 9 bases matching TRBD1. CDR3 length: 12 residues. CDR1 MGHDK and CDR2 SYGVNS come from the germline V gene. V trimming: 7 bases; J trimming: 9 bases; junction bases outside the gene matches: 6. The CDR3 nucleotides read TGTGCCAGCAAAATTACAGGGGGCAAAGCTTTCTTT. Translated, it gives CASKITGGKAFF.

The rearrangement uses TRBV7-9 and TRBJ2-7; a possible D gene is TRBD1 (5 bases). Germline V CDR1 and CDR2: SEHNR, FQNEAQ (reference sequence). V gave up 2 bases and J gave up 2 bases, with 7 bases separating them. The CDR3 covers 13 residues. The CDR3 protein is CASSLQGAYEQYF. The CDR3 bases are TGTGCCAGCAGCTTACAGGGCGCCTACGAGCAGTACTTC.

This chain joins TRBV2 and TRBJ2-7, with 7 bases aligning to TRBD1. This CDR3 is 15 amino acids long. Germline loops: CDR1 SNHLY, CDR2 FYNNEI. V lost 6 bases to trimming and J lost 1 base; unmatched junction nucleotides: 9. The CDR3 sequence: CASSPRQGTSYEQYF. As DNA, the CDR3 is TGTGCCAGCAGCCCAAGACAGGGAACATCCTACGAGCAGTACTTC.

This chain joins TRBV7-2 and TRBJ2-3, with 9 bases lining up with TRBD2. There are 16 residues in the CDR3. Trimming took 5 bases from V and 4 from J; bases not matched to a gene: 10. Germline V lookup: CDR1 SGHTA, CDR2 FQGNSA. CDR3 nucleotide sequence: TGTGCCAGCAGCCCCGCTAGCGGGATGAGGGCAGATACGCAGTATTTT. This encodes CASSPASGMRADTQYF.

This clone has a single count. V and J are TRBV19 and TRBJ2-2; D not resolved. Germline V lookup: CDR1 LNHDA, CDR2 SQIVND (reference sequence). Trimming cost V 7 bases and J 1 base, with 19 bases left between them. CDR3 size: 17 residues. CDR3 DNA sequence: TGTGCCAGTACCACCTCTCGACAAGTCATGAACACCGGGGAGCTGTTTTTT. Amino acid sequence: CASTTSRQVMNTGELFF.

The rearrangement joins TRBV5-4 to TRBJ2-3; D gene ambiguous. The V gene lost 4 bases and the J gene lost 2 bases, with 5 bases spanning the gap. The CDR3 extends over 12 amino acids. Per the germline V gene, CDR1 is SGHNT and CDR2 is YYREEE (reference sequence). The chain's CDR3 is CASSLFTDTQYF. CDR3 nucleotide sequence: TGTGCCAGCAGCCTGTTCACAGATACGCAGTATTTT.